This TCR beta chain was sequenced during a study of T-cell reconstitution after alpha-beta-depleted transplantation in children (dated by TCRdb to the mid-2010s). Looking at the study overall: Using TCR repertoire profiling, the study quantitatively followed how T-cell immune reconstitution unfolded in children after TCRalphabeta/CD19-depleted allogeneic hematopoietic cell transplantation.

V is cut back by 1 base and J by 4 bases, with 5 bases in the junction unmatched. Counted from cysteine to phenylalanine, this CDR3 has 15 amino acids. Left in the record is the CDR3 DNA by itself, 45 bases read in frame from the first base. The germline V gene supplies CDR1 SGHDT and CDR2 YYEEEE. At least ten counts were recorded for this clonotype. Its antigen is unknown. Base quality data are lacking; no much larger clone is found one base away. What the treatment or condition label conveys for this sample: allogeneic hematopoietic cell transplantation with graft depleted of TCRalphabeta T cells and CD19 B cells. Transplant recipients were children who received TCRalphabeta/CD19-depleted allogeneic hematopoietic cell grafts. The full study reports these points: The apparently early recovery of alphabetaT-cell counts about two months after transplant reportedly depended on only several hundred rapidly expanded clones that came from non-depleted graft cells. The frequencies of hyperexpanded clones fell over the following months, and after one year, T-cell counts and TCRbeta diversity were mostly attributed to newly produced T cells. In some patients, high TCRbeta diversity at day 60 was attributed to recipient T cells and intrathymic progenitors that had survived conditioning.

Preparation of the library involved PCR. Sequencing used an Illumina HiSeq 2500. To normalize quantification of the TCRbeta repertoire, the TCR libraries were built with molecular barcoding that relied on unique molecular identifiers. TCRdb reprocessed the public reads (quality trimming at Q25 with fastp, clone calling with MiXCR) and kept in-frame beta chains. Rows with one shared CDR3 protein collapse into an entry with the most common genes and DNA. The sample yields hundreds of thousands of distinct CDR3 sequences; about an eighth were counted once. The top ten clonotypes cover 0.79% of the sample.

The rearrangement joined TRBV5-6 to TRBJ2-7; 10 of the junction bases match TRBD2. The source is a girl aged 2-10 years with congenital amegakaryocytic thrombocytopenia, due to receive a stem cell transplant. Sequencing was performed on PBMCs, taken before TCRalphabeta/CD19-depleted stem cell transplant. The CDR3 region has the sequence CASSLLAGGVYEQYF. The sequence in DNA is TGTGCCAGCAGCTTGTTAGCGGGAGGTGTATACGAGCAGTACTTC.